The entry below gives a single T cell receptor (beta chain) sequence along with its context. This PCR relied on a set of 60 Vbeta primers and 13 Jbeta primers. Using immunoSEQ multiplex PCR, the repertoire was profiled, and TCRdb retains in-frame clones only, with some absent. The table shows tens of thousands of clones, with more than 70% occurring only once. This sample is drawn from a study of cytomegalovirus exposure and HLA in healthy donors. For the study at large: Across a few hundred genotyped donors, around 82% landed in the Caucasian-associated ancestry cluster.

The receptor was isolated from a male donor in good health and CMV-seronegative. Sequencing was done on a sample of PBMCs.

CDR3 nucleotide sequence: TGTGCCAGCAGTGAACAGGGGGACACTGAAGCTTTCTTT. Translated, it gives CASSEQGDTEAFF. This chain links TRBV6-1 with TRBJ1-1; TRBD1 matches 7 bases. Germline trimming cut 2 bases from V and 3 bases from J; bases unmatched to any gene: 0. This CDR3 contains 13 residues. The V gene's germline CDR1 is MNHNS and CDR2 SASEGT.